The entry below gives a single TCR beta chain sequence along with its context. Profiling relied on immunoSEQ multiplex PCR, and the TCRdb table lists in-frame clones only, not all of them. The data hold some 130,000 clones, with approximately 90% observed a single time. The record originates from a study of control samples from healthy donors and cancer patients. The germline CDR1 and CDR2 sequences are SQVTM and ANQGSEA. V lost 4 bases to trimming and J lost 8 bases, with 17 bases between them. The CDR3 has 14 residues. The receptor comes from a man between 40 and 49 years old in good health. The chain joins TRBV29-1 to TRBJ2-2; TRBD2 might be the D (6 bases). Sequencing used blood. The CDR3, as DNA: TGCAGCGTTGTCCGGGGGACCGCGGCAGGGGAGCTGTTTTTT. Amino acid sequence: CSVVRGTAAGELFF.